These 12 T cell receptor beta chains came from one sample sequenced in a study of PD-L1 blockade in urothelial cancer (dated by TCRdb to about 2017). The method behind the library was the immunoSEQ multiplex PCR assay. The clones in this table, taken by TCRdb from immuneACCESS, are in-frame only. Not every clone is retained; where verified, under half of the shortfall comes from an unresolved V gene, and the cause of the rest is unknown. The sample has tens of thousands of clones on record, 87% of them singletons. The ten largest clonotypes hold about 14% of the sample. Sample time point, as interpreted from the label and publication: pretreatment peripheral blood. The specimen was PBMCs, collected around atezolizumab (anti-PD-L1) treatment. The receptors were sampled from a woman aged 60-70 years with urothelial cancer.

This clone is a singleton in its sample. The chain recombines TRBV7-2 with TRBJ1-2, with D maybe TRBD1 (6 bases). The CDR3 contains 15 residues. Per germline, CDR1 SGHTA and CDR2 FQGNSA. The V end lost 5 bases, the J end lost 8 bases, and 21 bases lay between the germline ends. CDR3 residues: CASSGGGRPRRGYTF. The DNA of the CDR3 is TGTGCCAGCAGCGGGGGGGGGCGCCCACGACGGGGCTACACCTTC.

This chain joins TRBV19 and TRBJ2-3; the match to TRBD1 covers 7 bases. V was clipped by 7 bases and J by 0 bases; unmatched bases: 4. The germline gives CDR1 LNHDA, CDR2 SQIVND (reference sequence). The CDR3 length is 14 residues. CDR3 amino acids: CASTETGSTDTQYF. In DNA, the CDR3 is TGTGCCAGTACAGAGACAGGGAGCACAGATACGCAGTATTTT.

This chain uses TRBV19 with TRBJ2-3, with D possibly TRBD2 on 6 matching bases. Looked up from germline, CDR1 is LNHDA and CDR2 is SQIVND (reference sequence). The CDR3 consists of 15 residues. V was pared by 3 bases and J by 6 bases, with 16 bases between. The CDR3 sequence: CASSMAGNRWDTQYF. The CDR3 DNA sequence: TGTGCCAGTAGTATGGCGGGGAACCGATGGGATACGCAGTATTTT.

The rearrangement joins TRBV15 to TRBJ2-5; D is ambiguous. Trimming left V 1 base short and J 3 bases short, with 9 bases between. CDR1 is LNHNV, CDR2 YYDKDF, per germline (reference sequence). The CDR3 consists of 14 residues. CDR3 DNA: TGTGCCACCAGCAGAGGAGTCGCCGAAGAGACCCAGTACTTC. Translation: CATSRGVAEETQYF.

This clone was seen only once. The gene calls are TRBV10-1 and TRBJ2-3; tentative D call: TRBD2 (5 bases). Trimming stripped 7 bases from V and 0 bases from J, with 14 bases between. The CDR3 runs to 15 residues. Germline CDR1 reads WNHNN; CDR2 reads SYGVQD (reference sequence). The CDR3 nucleotides are TGCGCCAGCAAGAGGGCCCACCCTAGCACAGATACGCAGTATTTT. It translates to CASKRAHPSTDTQYF.

The J gene is TRBJ1-1, the V gene TRBV6-4; no clear D gene. Trimming left V 0 bases short and J 7 bases short, with 15 bases between. There are 15 residues in the CDR3. Germline lookup yields CDR1 MRHNA and CDR2 SNTAGT. The CDR3 bases are TGTGCCAGCAGTGACTCCCAACGAGGGAGTAATGAAGCTTTCTTT. Encoded protein: CASSDSQRGSNEAFF.

V gene TRBV19 combines with J gene TRBJ2-7, with 8 bases matching TRBD1. The CDR3 extends over 15 amino acids. Germline V gives CDR1 LNHDA, CDR2 SQIVND (reference sequence). V shed 1 base, J shed 3 bases, and the junction held 5 bases outside the gene matches. DNA of the CDR3: TGTGCCAGTAGTATAGCCCAGGACAGGGTCTACGAGCAGTACTTC. It is translated as CASSIAQDRVYEQYF.

The chain has TRBV6-6 and TRBJ2-3; the D gene is possibly TRBD2 (6 bases). Trimming stripped 5 bases from V and 6 bases from J, with 12 bases between. This CDR3 contains 13 residues. The germline CDR1 and CDR2 sequences are MNHNY and SVGAGI (reference sequence). The CDR3 DNA follows: TGTGCCAGCAGTGTACGGAGGGCGGATACGCAGTATTTT. Protein product: CASSVRRADTQYF.

V is TRBV7-9 and J is TRBJ2-6; a weak D match, TRBD1 (5 bases). Germline CDR1 reads SEHNR; CDR2 reads FQNEAQ (reference sequence). The CDR3 extends over 16 amino acids. Trimming pared 4 bases from V and 1 base from J, leaving 11 bases between. Here the CDR3 DNA reads TGTGCCAGCAGCTCCGCCAGGGCGTCTGGGGCCAACGTCCTGACTTTC. Translating it yields CASSSARASGANVLTF.

V and J are TRBV6-1 and TRBJ1-2; D not resolved. CDR1 is MNHNS, CDR2 SASEGT, per germline. The V and J ends lost 2 bases and 8 bases respectively, with 12 bases between them. This CDR3 region has 13 residues. The CDR3 region is CASSESQVGGYTF. In nucleotides, the CDR3 is TGTGCCAGCAGTGAATCTCAGGTTGGCGGCTACACCTTC.

V usage is TRBV6-6 and J usage is TRBJ1-6; no clear D gene. CDR3 length: 15 amino acids. Germline V CDR1 and CDR2: MNHNY, SVGAGI (reference sequence). Trimming left V 2 bases short and J 9 bases short, with 14 bases between. For the CDR3, the DNA is TGTGCCAGCAGTTACGCTACGCCTGGGAGTTCACCCCTCCACTTT. The encoded protein is CASSYATPGSSPLHF.

The chain has TRBV19 and TRBJ2-7, with 9 bases lining up with TRBD1. Germline CDR1 LNHDA, CDR2 SQIVND (reference sequence). V was clipped by 2 bases and J by 4 bases; unmatched bases: 6. CDR3 length: 15 amino acids. In DNA, the CDR3 is TGTGCCAGTAGTATACAACAGGGGGCAAAGTACGAGCAGTACTTC. It encodes CASSIQQGAKYEQYF.